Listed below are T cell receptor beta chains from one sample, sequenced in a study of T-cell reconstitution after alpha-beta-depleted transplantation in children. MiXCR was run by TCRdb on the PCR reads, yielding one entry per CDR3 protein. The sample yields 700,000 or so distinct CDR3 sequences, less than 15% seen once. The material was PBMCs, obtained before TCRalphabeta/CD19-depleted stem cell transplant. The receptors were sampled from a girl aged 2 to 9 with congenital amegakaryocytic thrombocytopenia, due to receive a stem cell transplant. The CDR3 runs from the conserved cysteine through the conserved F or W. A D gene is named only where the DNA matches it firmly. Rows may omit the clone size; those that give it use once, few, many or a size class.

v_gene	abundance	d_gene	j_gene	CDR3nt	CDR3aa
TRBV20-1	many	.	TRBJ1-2	TGCAGTGCTAGAGATAAGGGCGGGGAGGATGGCTACACCTTC	CSARDKGGEDGYTF
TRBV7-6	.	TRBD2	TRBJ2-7	TGTGCCAGCAGCTTATCGACTAGCGGGAGACAGGAACAGTACTTC	CASSLSTSGRQEQYF
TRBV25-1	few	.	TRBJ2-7	TGTGCCAGCGTGGGGGGAACCATCGGGGGTCTCTACTCCTACGAGCAGTACTTC	CASVGGTIGGLYSYEQYF
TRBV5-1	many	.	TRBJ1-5	TGCGCCAGCAGCTTGGGGGGACTTTCTAGCAATCAGCCCCAGCATTTT	CASSLGGLSSNQPQHF
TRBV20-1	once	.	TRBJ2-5	TGCTGTGCTAAGCCCGACAGGGAGCGGGGGAATCGGCAAGAGACCCAGTACTTC	CCAKPDRERGNRQETQYF
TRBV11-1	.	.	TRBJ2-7	TGTGCCAGCAGCCCACGCTGGGCTCGCGGGACCCGAATCTACGAGCAGTACTTC	CASSPRWARGTRIYEQYF
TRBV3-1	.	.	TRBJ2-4	TGTGCCAGCAGCCAGAGTCTAGACATTCAGTACTTC	CASSQSLDIQYF
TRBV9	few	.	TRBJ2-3	TGTGCCAGCAGCGTAGATCCCGGGACCGCTATATCATATTTT	CASSVDPGTAISYF
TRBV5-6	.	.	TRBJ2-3	TGTGCCAGCAGGACAGACATTTGGCCCACAGATACGCAGTATTTT	CASRTDIWPTDTQYF
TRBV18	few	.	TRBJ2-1	TGTGCCAGCTCACAGTCCGGGGCCAGTTCTATTCAGCAGTTCTTC	CASSQSGASSIQQFF
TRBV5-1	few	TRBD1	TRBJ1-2	TGCGCCAGCAGCAACCCGGGACAGGGAAACTATGGCTACACCTTC	CASSNPGQGNYGYTF
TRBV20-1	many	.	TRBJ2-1	TGCAGTGCTAGTGCCCCCAAATATGGAGCCTACAATGAGCAGTTCTTC	CSASAPKYGAYNEQFF
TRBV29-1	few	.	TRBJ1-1	TGCAGGGCGGACAGAAACACTGAAGCTTTCTTT	CRADRNTEAFF
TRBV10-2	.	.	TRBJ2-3	TGCGCCAGCAGTGAGCCCTCTAGGGGGTCCTCCACAGATACGCAGTATTTT	CASSEPSRGSSTDTQYF
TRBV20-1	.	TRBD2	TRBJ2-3	TGCAGTGCTAGACTAGCGGGAGGGCTCACGCAGTATTTT	CSARLAGGLTQYF
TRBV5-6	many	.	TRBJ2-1	TGTGCCAGCAGCCCCTTGGGGGGCGCCTACAATGAGCAGTTCTTC	CASSPLGGAYNEQFF
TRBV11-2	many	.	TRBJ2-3	TGTGCCAGCAGCCAAATAAGGGGAGGAGGAGATACGCAGTATTTT	CASSQIRGGGDTQYF
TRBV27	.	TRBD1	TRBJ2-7	TGTGCCCCCTGCGAGGCTCGACAGGGCACCTACGAGCAGTACTTC	CAPCEARQGTYEQYF
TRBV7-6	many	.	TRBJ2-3	TGTGCCAGCAGCCCACCTTCCCTACTGTATACGCAGTATTTT	CASSPPSLLYTQYF
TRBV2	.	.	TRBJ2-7	TGTGCCACCGGTCCGATGGTCTCCTCCTACGAGCAGTACTTC	CATGPMVSSYEQYF
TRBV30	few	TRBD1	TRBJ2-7	TGTGCCTGGAGTGTGGGACAGGGTCGTGGCGAGCAGTACTTC	CAWSVGQGRGEQYF
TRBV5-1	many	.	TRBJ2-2	TGCGCCAGCAGAGGCGGCACCGGGGAGCTGTTTTTT	CASRGGTGELFF
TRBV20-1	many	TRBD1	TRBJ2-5	TGCTCATCCCGTCCGGGACAGTTTAAAGAGACCCAGTACTTC	CSSRPGQFKETQYF
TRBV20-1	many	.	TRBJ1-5	TGCAGTGCTAGCCCTTCAGGGGCCGGGTACCGGCCCCAGCATTTT	CSASPSGAGYRPQHF
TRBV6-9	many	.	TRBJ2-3	TGTGCCAGCAGTTATCCCGGAAGGGCGCAGTATTTT	CASSYPGRAQYF
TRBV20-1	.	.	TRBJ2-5	TGCAGTGCTAGTCCCCCCGGGGAGAGGGCCCAGTACTTC	CSASPPGERAQYF
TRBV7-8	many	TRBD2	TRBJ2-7	TGTGCCAGCAGCCCGAGAATGGGACTAGGTTATTACGAGCAGTACTTC	CASSPRMGLGYYEQYF
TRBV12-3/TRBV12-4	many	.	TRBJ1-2	TGTGCCAGCAGTTTACAGAGGACTAACTATGGCTACACCTTC	CASSLQRTNYGYTF
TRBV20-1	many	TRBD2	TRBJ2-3	TGCAGTGCTAGGACTAGCGGGATAACTACGCAGTATTTT	CSARTSGITTQYF
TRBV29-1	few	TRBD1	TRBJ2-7	TGCAGCGTTGTGGGACAGAAGTGGGACGAGCAGTACTTC	CSVVGQKWDEQYF
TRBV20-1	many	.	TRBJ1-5	TGCAGTGTCCGGGACCAAGAGGTCGGTCAGCCCCAGCATTTT	CSVRDQEVGQPQHF
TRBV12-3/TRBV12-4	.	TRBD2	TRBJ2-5	TGTGCCAGCAGTGAGCGGGAGGGGAGGCAGACCCAGTACTTC	CASSEREGRQTQYF
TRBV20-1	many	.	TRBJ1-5	TGCAGTGCTAGGTGGAATTTAGATCAGCCCCAGCATTTT	CSARWNLDQPQHF
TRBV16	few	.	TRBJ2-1	TGTGCCAGCACCCAAAGCAGGGGCGATGAGCAGTTCTTC	CASTQSRGDEQFF
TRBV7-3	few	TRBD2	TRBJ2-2	TGTGCCAGCAGGTCCAAATTGGGACTACCGGGGACCGGGGAGCTGTTTTTT	CASRSKLGLPGTGELFF
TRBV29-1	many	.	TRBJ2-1	TGCAGCGTCATGCGCCGGGGGCGGCAATACAATGAGCAGTTCTTC	CSVMRRGRQYNEQFF
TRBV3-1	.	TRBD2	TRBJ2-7	TGTGCCAGCAGCACCCCTAGCGGGAGTGGAACTACATACGAGCAGTACTTC	CASSTPSGSGTTYEQYF
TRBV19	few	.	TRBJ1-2	TGTGCCAGTAGTATAGCCCGGTCGCGAACATCAGGGGAACGGGGCTACACCTTC	CASSIARSRTSGERGYTF
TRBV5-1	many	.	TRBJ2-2	TGCGCCAGCAGCTTTAGCGGCAGATCCACCGGGGAGCTGTTTTTT	CASSFSGRSTGELFF
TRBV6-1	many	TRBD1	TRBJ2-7	TGTGCCAGCAGTGAAGGGGACAGTAAAAGCTCCTACGAGCAGTACTTC	CASSEGDSKSSYEQYF
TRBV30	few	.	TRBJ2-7	TGTGCCTGGAGCCGGGGCACCTACGAGCAGTACTTC	CAWSRGTYEQYF
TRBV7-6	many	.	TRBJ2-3	TGTGCCAGCAGCTTAGGGACAGAGGGGGATACGCAGTATTTT	CASSLGTEGDTQYF
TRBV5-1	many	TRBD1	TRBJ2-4	TGCGCCAGCAGCTTCGGACAGGGGGGAAACATTCAGTACTTC	CASSFGQGGNIQYF
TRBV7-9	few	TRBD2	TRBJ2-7	TGTGCCAGCAGCAACTTAGCGGGCCTCTCCTACGAGCAGTACTTC	CASSNLAGLSYEQYF
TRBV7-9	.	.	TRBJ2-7	TGTGCCAGCAGCTTAGCCGCCTTTAGCTCCTACGAGCAGTACTTC	CASSLAAFSSYEQYF
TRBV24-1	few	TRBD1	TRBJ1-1	TGTGCCACCAGTGACCCTGGGACAGACGAGACTTTCTTT	CATSDPGTDETFF
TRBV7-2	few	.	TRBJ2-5	TGTGCCAGCAGCTTAGCGACCTTTCAAGAGACCCAGTACTTC	CASSLATFQETQYF
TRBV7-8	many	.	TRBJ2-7	TGTGCCAGCAGCTTTAGATCCTACGAGCAGTACTTC	CASSFRSYEQYF
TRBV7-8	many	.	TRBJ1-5	TGTGCCAGCAGCTTATCTCTGAGGGGCAGTATCAATCAGCCCCAGCATTTT	CASSLSLRGSINQPQHF